This TCR beta chain originates from a study of long-term antiretroviral therapy in people with HIV. Turning to this clone: What it recognizes is unknown.

The run of the v3.0 immunoSEQ assay was at survey level. Profiled with immunoSEQ multiplex PCR; TCRdb holds only in-frame clones, not every one. This sample has about 28,000 clones, with roughly 84% found just once. Germline V gives CDR1 SGDLS, CDR2 YYNGEE. V lost 0 bases and J lost 6, with 13 bases in between. The CDR3 length is 14 residues. General study findings and limits: Possibly under older ART regimens, blood was drawn between about 2004 and 2017. Repertoires from HIV showed CDR3 length ranges narrower than those of controls.

V usage is TRBV9 and J usage is TRBJ2-7; D might be TRBD1 (6 bases). The sample was unsorted PBMCs, taken 0.4 years after starting antiretroviral therapy. The TCR was taken from a young man with HIV. CDR3 residues: CASSVGSGVREQYF. The CDR3 nucleotides read TGTGCCAGCAGCGTAGGCTCAGGGGTGCGCGAGCAGTACTTC.